This entry lists 25 T cell receptor beta chains sequenced from one sample in a study of blood T cell repertoires in COVID-19 (dated by TCRdb to 2020 to 2021). Libraries were made using the immunoSEQ multiplex PCR assay. TCRdb limited this immuneACCESS table to in-frame rearrangements with V and J called. A share of clones is missing; checked studies link under half to unresolved V genes, and the rest is unexplained. Here the sample has fewer than 350,000 clones; about four fifths occur a single time. 2.5% to 3% of the sample rests with the top ten. The sample consisted of peripheral blood. The receptor set was obtained from a woman aged 60 to 75 with active or convalescent COVID-19.

This sequence joins TRBV9 and TRBJ2-3, with 11 positions matching TRBD2. J gave up 0 bases and V 3 bases, and 0 bases lay outside the gene matches. The germline gives CDR1 SGDLS, CDR2 YYNGEE. The length of the CDR3 is 15 residues. The CDR3 loop reads CASSGLAGSTDTQYF. The CDR3 DNA sequence: TGTGCCAGCAGCGGACTAGCGGGAAGCACAGATACGCAGTATTTT.

There are many counts of this clone. The rearrangement links TRBV7-8 to TRBJ1-2; D ambiguous. Trimming stripped 4 bases from V and 13 bases from J, with 19 bases between. The CDR3 is made up of 13 amino acids. The germline V gene has CDR1 SGHVS and CDR2 FQNEAQ. DNA for the CDR3: TGTGCCAGCAGCTCCCGCCACGGTATTGGTATCACCTTC. This codes for CASSSRHGIGITF.

This clone was detected a few times. V is TRBV3-1 (or the pseudogene TRBV3-2) and J is TRBJ2-1, with TRBD2 as a possible D gene (5 bases). This CDR3 comprises 17 residues. Germline loops: CDR1 LGHDT, CDR2 YNNKEL (reference sequence). Deletions cut 3 bases from V and 8 bases from J, with 23 bases between. CDR3 in DNA: TGTGCCAGCAGCCATTTTGGGCAGGCTAGCCCTAGGGATGAGCAGTTCTTC. Translation: CASSHFGQASPRDEQFF.

The chain carries TRBV4-1 and TRBJ1-1; D is ambiguous. Per the germline V gene, CDR1 is MGHRA and CDR2 is YSYEKL. Trimming removed 0 bases at V and 4 bases at J, with 15 bases between. The length of the CDR3 is 16 residues. CDR3 region: CASSQDQRVWGTEAFF. As DNA, the CDR3 is TGCGCCAGCAGCCAAGATCAGAGGGTTTGGGGCACTGAAGCTTTCTTT.

The chain is built from TRBV6-4 and TRBJ1-4; TRBD1 might be the D (5 bases). Trimming pared 1 base from V and 8 bases from J, leaving 11 bases between. Germline CDR1 and CDR2: MRHNA and SNTAGT. The CDR3 extends over 14 amino acids. DNA of the CDR3: TGTGCCAGCAGTGACTGGGGGGTGTGCGAAAAACTGTTTTTT. Amino acid sequence: CASSDWGVCEKLFF.

The chain is built from TRBV6-5 and TRBJ2-3; weak D call: TRBD1 (6 bases). Trimming shortened V by 2 bases and J by 3 bases, and 12 bases separated the two germline ends. Germline-derived CDR1 and CDR2 are MNHEY and SVGAGI. This CDR3 is built from 15 residues. CDR3 amino acids: CASSYQPTGTDTQYF. The CDR3 DNA sequence: TGTGCCAGCAGTTACCAACCAACAGGGACAGATACGCAGTATTTT.

The chain links TRBV6-6 to TRBJ2-2, with 7 bases lining up with TRBD1. The CDR3 has 15 residues. The J segment lost 0 bases and the V segment lost 5 bases, leaving 3 bases of the junction unmatched. Per the germline V gene, CDR1 is MNHNY and CDR2 is SVGAGI (reference sequence). The CDR3 DNA is TGTGCCAGCAGTCACGGGACAGCGAACACCGGGGAGCTGTTTTTT. This gives the protein CASSHGTANTGELFF.

The rearrangement joins TRBV19 to TRBJ2-7, with D perhaps TRBD1 (5 bases). With 5 bases removed from V and 6 bases from J, the gap between germline ends came to 14 bases. This CDR3 contains 13 residues. From germline, CDR1 is LNHDA and CDR2 SQIVND (reference sequence). CDR3 in DNA: TGTGCCAGTAGTCAGGGTTCTAGGACCGAGCAGTACTTC. The encoded protein is CASSQGSRTEQYF.

The chain couples TRBV12-3 or TRBV12-4 to TRBJ1-5; D is unclear. CDR3 length equals 13 residues. Trimming stripped 6 bases from V and 3 bases from J, with 9 bases between. The CDR3 reads CASSPTDNQPQHF. For the CDR3, the DNA is TGTGCCAGCAGCCCTACCGACAATCAGCCCCAGCATTTT.

This clone was found a few times. The chain uses TRBV14 and TRBJ2-3; tentatively, D is TRBD2 (5 bases). The V gene lost 0 bases and the J gene lost 1 base, with 11 bases spanning the gap. CDR1 and CDR2 from the germline V gene are SGHDN and FVKESK. The CDR3 loop spans 16 amino acids. The DNA for the CDR3 is TGTGCCAGCAGCCAAGATAGTGGACTCCGCACAGATACGCAGTATTTT. This gives the protein CASSQDSGLRTDTQYF. Drawing the rest from reference TRBV14 and TRBJ2-3, the complete variable domain is EAGVTQFPSHSVIEKGQTVTLRCDPISGHDNLYWYRRVMGKEIKFLLHFVKESKQDESGMPNNRFLAERTGGTYSTLKVQPAELEDSGVYFCASSQDSGLRTDTQYFGPGTRLTVL.

As concerns this clone: In the same sample, other DNA sequences code for this CDR3. This chain uses TRBV6-5 with TRBJ1-2; 7 nucleotides align to TRBD1. Germline V CDR1 and CDR2: MNHEY, SVGAGI. There are 14 residues in the CDR3. Trimming took 2 bases from V and 1 from J; bases not matched to a gene: 1. The CDR3 loop is CASSYDRVNYGYTF. The CDR3 DNA reads as TGTGCCAGCAGTTACGACAGGGTTAACTATGGCTACACCTTC.

V gene TRBV7-9 combines with J gene TRBJ2-7; D gene unclear. This CDR3 has 13 amino acids. Germline values: CDR1 SEHNR, CDR2 FQNEAQ (reference sequence). V lost 7 bases to trimming and J lost 2 bases, with 12 bases between them. CDR3 bases: TGTGCCAGCACCTTGGGCGGAGCCTACGAGCAGTACTTC. This translates into CASTLGGAYEQYF.

The CDR3 DNA is TGCGCCAGCAGAACCTCGGACGGGGCCTACAATGAGCAGTTCTTC. Protein: CASRTSDGAYNEQFF. The chain couples TRBV4-1 to TRBJ2-1; tentatively, D is TRBD2 (5 bases). The CDR3 spans 15 residues. The ends were cut back, 6 bases at V and 2 bases at J, with 14 bases in the middle. Looked up from germline, CDR1 is MGHRA and CDR2 is YSYEKL.

This clone appeared a single time. This sequence joins TRBV5-5 and TRBJ2-1; D unresolved. Trimming cost V 1 base and J 4 bases, with 9 bases left between them. Per the germline V gene, CDR1 is SGHKS and CDR2 is YYEKEE (reference sequence). CDR3 size: 14 residues. CDR3 bases: TGTGCCAGCAGCTTGTACTTCGGTTACAATGAGCAGTTCTTC. As protein: CASSLYFGYNEQFF. Filled out from reference TRBV5-5 and TRBJ2-1, the complete variable domain reads DAGVTQSPTHLIKTRGQQVTLRCSPISGHKSVSWYQQVLGQGPQFIFQYYEKEERGRGNFPDRFSARQFPNYSSELNVNALLLGDSALYLCASSLYFGYNEQFFGPGTRLTVL.

V and J are TRBV24-1 and TRBJ2-1; possibly TRBD2 for D (5 bases). Trimming pared 4 bases from V and 3 bases from J, leaving 9 bases between. The CDR3 spans 14 residues. The germline V gene has CDR1 KGHDR and CDR2 SFDVKD. This CDR3 is CATSDPGLYNEQFF. The CDR3 DNA follows: TGTGCCACCAGTGACCCAGGACTCTACAATGAGCAGTTCTTC.

The CDR3, as DNA: TGTGCCAGCAGCTTAGATCACGCGGTTGTGGCGACCCAGTACTTC. Its protein is CASSLDHAVVATQYF. The chain has TRBV11-2 and TRBJ2-5; no firm D call. The CDR3 covers 15 residues. The ends were cut back, 0 bases at V and 7 bases at J, with 15 bases in the middle. Germline V gives CDR1 SGHAT, CDR2 FQNNGV.

V usage is TRBV5-4 and J usage is TRBJ1-1; D is possibly TRBD1 (5 bases). V lost 0 bases, J lost 0 bases, and 9 bases lay in between. The V gene's germline CDR1 is SGHNT and CDR2 YYREEE (reference sequence). The CDR3 totals 15 residues. CDR3 nucleotides: TGTGCCAGCAGCTTGGACGTAGGGGTGAACACTGAAGCTTTCTTT. Amino acid sequence: CASSLDVGVNTEAFF.

The genes are TRBV7-9 and TRBJ1-4; tentatively, D is TRBD1 (6 bases). The CDR3 sequence is 15 residues long. The germline CDR1 and CDR2 sequences are SEHNR and FQNEAQ (reference sequence). Trimming took 5 bases from V and 3 from J, leaving 13 bases between them. In DNA form, the CDR3 reads TGTGCCAGCAGCACTGGGGACACCTCTAATGAAAAACTGTTTTTT. Its translation: CASSTGDTSNEKLFF.

As concerns this clone: Relative to the germline gene, one junction end is altered; a read error may explain this. This sequence joins TRBV12-3 or TRBV12-4 and TRBJ2-7, with a weak D call TRBD1 (6 bases). The CDR3 has 11 amino acids. CDR3 sequence (DNA): TGTGCCAGCAGTCAACAGGGACCCCAGGCCTTC. It encodes CASSQQGPQAF.

The rearrangement uses TRBV6-5 and TRBJ1-4; possibly TRBD1 for D (5 bases). The CDR3 has 15 amino acids. With 0 bases removed from V and 6 bases from J, the gap between germline ends came to 11 bases. The germline V gene has CDR1 MNHEY and CDR2 SVGAGI. CDR3 region: CASSYSHGADEKLFF. DNA of the CDR3: TGTGCCAGCAGTTACTCCCATGGGGCAGATGAAAAACTGTTTTTT.

This clone was picked up one time. V is TRBV6-5 and J is TRBJ1-1; a weak D match, TRBD1 (6 bases). V gave up 2 bases and J gave up 6 bases, with 16 bases separating them. The CDR3 contains 15 residues. Germline CDR1 reads MNHEY; CDR2 reads SVGAGI. CDR3 sequence (DNA): TGTGCCAGCAGTTACCTAGACAGGCCGGCTCCTGAAGCTTTCTTT. Protein: CASSYLDRPAPEAFF.

The chain is built from TRBV20-1 and TRBJ1-6, with a possible D match to TRBD1 (6 bases). V lost 3 bases and J lost 3, with 12 bases in between. From germline, CDR1 is DFQATT and CDR2 SNEGSKA (reference sequence). The CDR3 is 15 residues long. The CDR3 protein is CSASLGGHYNSPLHF. The CDR3 nucleotides read TGCAGTGCTAGTTTAGGGGGACACTATAATTCACCCCTCCACTTT.

A few counts support this clone. V and J are TRBV6-5 and TRBJ2-5, with TRBD2 as a possible D gene (5 bases). Between the trimmed V and J ends, which lost 4 bases and 5 bases, there was a span of 17 bases. Per germline, CDR1 MNHEY and CDR2 SVGAGI. This CDR3 has 15 amino acids. DNA for the CDR3: TGTGCCAGCAGTTCTCACCCGGACTCTGGGGAGACCCAGTACTTC. Translation: CASSSHPDSGETQYF.

Details on this clone: The sample holds other DNA sequences that translate to the same CDR3. The J gene is TRBJ2-3, the V gene TRBV9, with 9 bases aligning to TRBD1. The CDR3 is made up of 15 amino acids. Germline assignment: CDR1 SGDLS and CDR2 YYNGEE. V shed 3 bases, J shed 0 bases, and the junction held 2 bases outside the gene matches. The CDR3 reads CASSAGTGSTDTQYF. The CDR3 DNA reads TGTGCCAGCAGCGCAGGGACAGGGAGCACAGATACGCAGTATTTT.

This chain joins TRBV6-5 and TRBJ2-7; tentatively, D is TRBD2 (7 bases). CDR1 and CDR2 (germline): MNHEY, SVGAGI. V lost 10 bases and J 1 base, leaving 14 bases between the germline ends. The CDR3 runs 13 residues. DNA of the CDR3: TGTGCCACCCAGAAGGGGGGGTCCTACGAGCAGTACTTC. It yields the protein CATQKGGSYEQYF.